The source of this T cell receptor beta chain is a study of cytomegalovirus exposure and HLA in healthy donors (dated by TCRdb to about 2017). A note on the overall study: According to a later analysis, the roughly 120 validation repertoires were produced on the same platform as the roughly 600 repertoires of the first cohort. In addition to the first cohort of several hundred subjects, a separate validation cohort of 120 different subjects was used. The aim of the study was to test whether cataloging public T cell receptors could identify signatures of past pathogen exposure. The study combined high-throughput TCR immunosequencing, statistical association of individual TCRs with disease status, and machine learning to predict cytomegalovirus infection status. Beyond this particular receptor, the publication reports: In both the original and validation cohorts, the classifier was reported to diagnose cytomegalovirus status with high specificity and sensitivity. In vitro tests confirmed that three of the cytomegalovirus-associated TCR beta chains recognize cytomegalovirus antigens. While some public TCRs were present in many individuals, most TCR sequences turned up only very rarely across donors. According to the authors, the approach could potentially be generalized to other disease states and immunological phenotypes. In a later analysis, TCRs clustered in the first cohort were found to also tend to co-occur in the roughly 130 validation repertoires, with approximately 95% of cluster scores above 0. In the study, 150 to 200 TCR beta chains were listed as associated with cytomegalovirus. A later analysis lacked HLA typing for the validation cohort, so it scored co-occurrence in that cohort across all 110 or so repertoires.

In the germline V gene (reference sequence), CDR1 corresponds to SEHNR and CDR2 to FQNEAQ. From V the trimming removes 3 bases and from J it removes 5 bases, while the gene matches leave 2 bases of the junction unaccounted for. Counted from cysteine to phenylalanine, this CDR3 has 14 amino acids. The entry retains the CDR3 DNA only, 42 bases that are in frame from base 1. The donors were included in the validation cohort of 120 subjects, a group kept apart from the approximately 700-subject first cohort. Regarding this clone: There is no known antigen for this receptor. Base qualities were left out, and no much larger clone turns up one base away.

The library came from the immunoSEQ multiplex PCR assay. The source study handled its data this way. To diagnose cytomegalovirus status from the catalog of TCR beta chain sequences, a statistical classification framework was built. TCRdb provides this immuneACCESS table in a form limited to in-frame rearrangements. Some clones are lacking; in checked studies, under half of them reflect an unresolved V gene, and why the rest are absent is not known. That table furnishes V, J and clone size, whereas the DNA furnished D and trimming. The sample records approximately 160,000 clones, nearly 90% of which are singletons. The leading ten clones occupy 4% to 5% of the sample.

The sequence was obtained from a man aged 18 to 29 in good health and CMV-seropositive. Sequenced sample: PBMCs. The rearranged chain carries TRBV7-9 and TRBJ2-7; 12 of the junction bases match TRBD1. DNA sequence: TGTGCCAGCAGCTTTGGGACAGGGGGCAACGAGCAGTACTTC. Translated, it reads CASSFGTGGNEQYF.